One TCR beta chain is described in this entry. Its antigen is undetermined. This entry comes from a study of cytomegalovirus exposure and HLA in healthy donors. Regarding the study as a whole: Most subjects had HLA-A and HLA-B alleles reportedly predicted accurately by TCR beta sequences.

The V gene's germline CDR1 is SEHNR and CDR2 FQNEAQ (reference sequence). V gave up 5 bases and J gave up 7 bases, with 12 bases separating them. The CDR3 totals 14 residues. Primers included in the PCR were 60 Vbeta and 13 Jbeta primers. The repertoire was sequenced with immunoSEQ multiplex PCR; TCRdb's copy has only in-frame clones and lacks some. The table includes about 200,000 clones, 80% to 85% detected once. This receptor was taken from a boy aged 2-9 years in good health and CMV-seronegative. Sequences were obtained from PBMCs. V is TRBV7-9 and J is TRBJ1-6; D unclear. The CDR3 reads CASSPGPSNSPLHF. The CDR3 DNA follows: TGTGCCAGCAGCCCTGGGCCATCAAATTCACCCCTCCACTTT.